This T cell receptor beta chain was recorded in a study of T cell responses to AZD1222 COVID-19 vaccine. Clones were read by immunoSEQ multiplex PCR, and TCRdb kept only the in-frame ones, dropping some. The repertoire includes 150,000 or so clones, roughly nine tenths of them detected once, and about 1.6% sits in the top ten. The germline V gene has CDR1 SGHRS and CDR2 YFSETQ. V gave up 2 bases and J gave up 4 bases; unmatched junction bases: 5. The CDR3 totals 14 residues. The chain carries TRBV5-1 and TRBJ2-5; TRBD1 agrees at 7 bases. This clonotype originated in an adult who received the AZD1222 COVID-19 vaccine. The sequences come from peripheral blood, collected 28 days after the second AZD1222 dose. The CDR3: CASSLSTGVETQYF. The CDR3 coding sequence is TGCGCCAGCAGCTTATCTACAGGGGTAGAGACCCAGTACTTC.